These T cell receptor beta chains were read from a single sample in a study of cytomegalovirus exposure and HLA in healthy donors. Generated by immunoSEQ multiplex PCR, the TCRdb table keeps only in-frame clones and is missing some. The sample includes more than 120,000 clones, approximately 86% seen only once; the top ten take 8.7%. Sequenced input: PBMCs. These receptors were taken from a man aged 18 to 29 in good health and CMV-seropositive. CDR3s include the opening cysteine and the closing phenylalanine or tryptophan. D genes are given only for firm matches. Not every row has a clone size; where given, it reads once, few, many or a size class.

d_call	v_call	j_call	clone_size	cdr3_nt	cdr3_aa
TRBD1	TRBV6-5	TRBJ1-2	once	TGTGCCAGCAGTTTCGACAGGGGGTATGGCTACACCTTC	CASSFDRGYGYTF
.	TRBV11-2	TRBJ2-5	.	TGTGCCAGCAGCAAGGACAGCGAAGAGACCCAGTACTTC	CASSKDSEETQYF
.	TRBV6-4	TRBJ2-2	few	TGTGCCAGCAAAGGAGGGGTTGATCACGGGGAGCTGTTTTTT	CASKGGVDHGELFF
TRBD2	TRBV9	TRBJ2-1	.	TGTGCCAGCAGCGTAACGCGGGAGAGCTCCTACAATGAGCAGTTCTTC	CASSVTRESSYNEQFF
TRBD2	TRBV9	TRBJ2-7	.	TGTGCCAGCAGCGTAGCCGGGACTAGCGGGAGGCACGAGCAGTACTTC	CASSVAGTSGRHEQYF
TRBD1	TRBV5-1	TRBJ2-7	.	TGCGCCAGCAGCTACCGAGTGGACAGGACCGGAACCTACGAGCAGTACTTC	CASSYRVDRTGTYEQYF
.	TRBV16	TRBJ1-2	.	TGTGCCAGCAGCCCCCGGGTCATCTATGGCTACACCTTC	CASSPRVIYGYTF
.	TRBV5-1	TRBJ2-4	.	TGCGCCAGCAGCTACGGGACAGCGGGAAACATTCAGTACTTC	CASSYGTAGNIQYF
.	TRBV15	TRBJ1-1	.	TGTGCCACCAGCAGAGTGGGAGGGAACACTGAAGCTTTCTTT	CATSRVGGNTEAFF
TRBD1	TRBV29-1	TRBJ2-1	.	TGCAGCGTTGGGGACAGGGGCAAGTTCTTC	CSVGDRGKFF
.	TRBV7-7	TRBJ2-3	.	TGTGCTAGCAGCCCCACCCGGACAGATACGCAGTATTTT	CASSPTRTDTQYF